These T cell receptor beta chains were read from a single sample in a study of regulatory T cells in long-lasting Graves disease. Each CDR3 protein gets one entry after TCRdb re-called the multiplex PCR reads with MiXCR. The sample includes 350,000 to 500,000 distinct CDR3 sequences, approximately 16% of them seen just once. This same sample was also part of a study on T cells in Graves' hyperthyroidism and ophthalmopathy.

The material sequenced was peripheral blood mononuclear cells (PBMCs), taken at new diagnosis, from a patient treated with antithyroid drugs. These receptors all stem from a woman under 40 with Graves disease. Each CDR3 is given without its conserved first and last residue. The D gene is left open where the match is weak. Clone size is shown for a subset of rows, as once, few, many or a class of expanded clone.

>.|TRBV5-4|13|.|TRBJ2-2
ASSFLEGLRRELF
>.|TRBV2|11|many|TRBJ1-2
ASSSTENYGYT
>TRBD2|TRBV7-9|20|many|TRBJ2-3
ASSYLRISLAGGTTSTDTQY
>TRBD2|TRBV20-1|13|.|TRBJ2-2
SASPSSGDTGELF
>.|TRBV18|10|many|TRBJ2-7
ASSPRDDEQY
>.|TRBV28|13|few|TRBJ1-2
ASSLEWVEGRGYT
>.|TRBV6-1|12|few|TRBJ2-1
ASIWAGEGSEQF
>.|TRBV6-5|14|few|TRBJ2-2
ASSYYGTAFAGELF
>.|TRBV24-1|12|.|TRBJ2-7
ATSDPRTANEQY
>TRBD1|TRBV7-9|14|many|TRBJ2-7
ASSSIDRGVLYEQY
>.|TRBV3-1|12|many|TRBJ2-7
ASSRKGLSYEQY
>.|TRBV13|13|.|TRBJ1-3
ASSLARRTGNTIY
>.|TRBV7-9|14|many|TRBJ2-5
ASSWNAGPYQETQY
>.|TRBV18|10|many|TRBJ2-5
ASSPSGETQY
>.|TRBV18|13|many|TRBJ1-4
ASSRLQNSNEKLF
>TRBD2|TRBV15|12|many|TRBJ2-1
ATRTSGTYNEQF
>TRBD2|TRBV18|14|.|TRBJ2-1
ASSPYLAGAGNEQF
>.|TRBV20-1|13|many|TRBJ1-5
SARPTQGSHQPQH
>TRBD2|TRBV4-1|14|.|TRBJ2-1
ASSQDQAGGSNEQF
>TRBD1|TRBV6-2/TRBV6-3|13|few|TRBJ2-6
ASSETGSGANVLT
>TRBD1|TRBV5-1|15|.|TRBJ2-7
ASSPPTGTGYSYEQY
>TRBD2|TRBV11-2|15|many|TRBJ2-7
ASSLDGRSGRAYEQY
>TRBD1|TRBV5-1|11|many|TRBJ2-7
ASTPGQSYEQY
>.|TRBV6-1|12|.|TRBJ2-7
ASSDIGLSYEQY
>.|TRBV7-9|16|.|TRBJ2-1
ASSLARVKTDSYNEQF
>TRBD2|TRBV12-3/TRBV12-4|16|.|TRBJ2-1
ASTLSPLLAGGSNEQF
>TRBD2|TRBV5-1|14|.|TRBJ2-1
ASSEHGLAGVNEQF
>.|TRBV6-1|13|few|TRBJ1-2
ASSVGPGNPYGYT
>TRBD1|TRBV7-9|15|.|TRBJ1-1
ASRAHPRQGMNTEAF
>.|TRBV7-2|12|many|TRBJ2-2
ASSLGVPPRELF
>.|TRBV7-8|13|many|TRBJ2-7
ASSLEVGTAYEQY
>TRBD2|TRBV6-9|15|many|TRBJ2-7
ASSYQTGLAVNYEQY
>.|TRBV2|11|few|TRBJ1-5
ASREDSNQPQH
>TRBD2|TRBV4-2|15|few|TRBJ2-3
ASSQVVLAGGTDTQY
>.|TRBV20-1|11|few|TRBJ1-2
SARDQANYGYT
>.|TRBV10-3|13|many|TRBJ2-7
AISEQGPPLNEQY
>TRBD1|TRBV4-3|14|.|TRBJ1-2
ASSETNRGINYGYT
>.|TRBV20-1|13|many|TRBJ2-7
SARDRWGLGYEQY
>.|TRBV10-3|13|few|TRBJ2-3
AISDRLDSTDTQY
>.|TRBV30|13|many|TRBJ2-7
AWSVWLARGYEQY
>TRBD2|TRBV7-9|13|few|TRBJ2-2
ASSLEGLATGELF
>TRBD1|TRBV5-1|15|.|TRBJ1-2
ASSSDPGDRVLYGYT
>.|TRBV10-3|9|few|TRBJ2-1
AISGPREQF
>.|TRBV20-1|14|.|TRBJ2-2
SASRWDGQNTGELF
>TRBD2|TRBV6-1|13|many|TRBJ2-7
ASRTTSGGSYEQY
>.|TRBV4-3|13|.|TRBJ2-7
ASSQAPVFTYEQY
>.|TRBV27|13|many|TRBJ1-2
ASRRQEGLNYGYT
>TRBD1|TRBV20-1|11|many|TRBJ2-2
SAPDRGTGELF
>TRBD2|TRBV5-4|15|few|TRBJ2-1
ASSPQTGTSGRSEQF
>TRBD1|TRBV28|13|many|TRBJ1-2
ASSLHRGRGYGYT
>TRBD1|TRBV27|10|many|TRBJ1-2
ASLDRGYGYT
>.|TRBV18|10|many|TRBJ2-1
ASSPQGSGRL
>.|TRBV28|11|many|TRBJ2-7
ASRAPTSYEQY
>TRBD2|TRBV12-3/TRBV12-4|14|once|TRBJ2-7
ASSLDLAGVPHEQY
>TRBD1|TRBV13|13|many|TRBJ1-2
ASSDGTGSPLRYT